This entry lists 4 T cell receptor beta chains sequenced from one sample in a study of cytomegalovirus exposure and HLA in healthy donors. In the PCR, 60 Vbeta and 13 Jbeta primers were used. TCRdb's copy holds only in-frame clones and misses some; the assay was immunoSEQ multiplex PCR. The table lists some 140,000 clones, about 80% of them singletons. Material: PBMCs. The receptors were gathered from a man younger than 45 in good health and CMV-seronegative.

The chain employs TRBV15 and TRBJ2-1, with 7 bases identical to TRBD2. Germline values: CDR1 LNHNV, CDR2 YYDKDF (reference sequence). V shed 1 base, J shed 4 bases, and the junction held 4 bases outside the gene matches. The CDR3 consists of 15 residues. In nucleotides, the CDR3 is TGTGCCACCAGCAGAGGGCGGGAGAGTTACAATGAGCAGTTCTTC. This codes for CATSRGRESYNEQFF.

CDR3 loop: CSVSGLAAYEQFF. The CDR3 DNA follows: TGCAGCGTTTCCGGACTAGCGGCATATGAGCAGTTCTTC. The genes are TRBV29-1 and TRBJ2-1; 10 bases match TRBD2. CDR1 SQVTM and CDR2 ANQGSEA come from the germline V gene. V lost 5 bases and J lost 8; bases outside the gene matches: 6. This CDR3 contains 13 residues.

This clone has only a few counts. The J gene is TRBJ1-2, the V gene TRBV6-6; the match to TRBD1 covers 9 bases. The germline gives CDR1 MNHNY, CDR2 SVGAGI (reference sequence). CDR3 length equals 14 residues. V shed 6 bases and J 5 bases; nucleotides not matched to a gene: 7. The DNA for the CDR3 is TGTGCCAGCAGCGGGACAGGGAGTGAGTATGGCTACACCTTC. It codes for CASSGTGSEYGYTF.

This chain links TRBV6-5 with TRBJ1-5; D gene uncertain. V was shortened by 2 bases and J by 5 bases, with 10 bases between the two germline ends. The CDR3 extends over 14 amino acids. Germline CDR1 reads MNHEY; CDR2 reads SVGAGI. As DNA, the CDR3 is TGTGCCAGCAGTTACACATTGGGCTATCAGCCCCAGCATTTT. As protein: CASSYTLGYQPQHF.